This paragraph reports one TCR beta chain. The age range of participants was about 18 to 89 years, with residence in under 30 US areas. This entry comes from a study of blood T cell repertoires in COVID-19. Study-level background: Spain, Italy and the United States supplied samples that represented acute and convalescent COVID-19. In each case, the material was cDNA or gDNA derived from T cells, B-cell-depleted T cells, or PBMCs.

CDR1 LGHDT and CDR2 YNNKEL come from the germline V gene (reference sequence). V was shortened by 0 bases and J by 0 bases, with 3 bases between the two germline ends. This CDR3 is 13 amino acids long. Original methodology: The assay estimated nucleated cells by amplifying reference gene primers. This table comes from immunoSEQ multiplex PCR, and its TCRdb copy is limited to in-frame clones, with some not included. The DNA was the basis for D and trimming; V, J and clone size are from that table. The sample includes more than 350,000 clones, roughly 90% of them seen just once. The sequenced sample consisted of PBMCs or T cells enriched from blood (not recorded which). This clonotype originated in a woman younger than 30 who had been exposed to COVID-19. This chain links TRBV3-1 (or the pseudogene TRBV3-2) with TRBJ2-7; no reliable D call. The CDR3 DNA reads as TGTGCCAGCAGCCAAGACAGCTCCTACGAGCAGTACTTC. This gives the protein CASSQDSSYEQYF.